Only a few counts were recorded for the clone carrying this T cell receptor beta chain. A universal primer site and UMIs were added as TCR cDNA was made by 5'RACE template switching. TCRdb fed the 5' RACE reads into MiXCR, producing one record per CDR3 protein. The sample carries approximately 550,000 distinct CDR3 sequences, about 19% recorded once. This specimen belongs to a study of T cells after yellow fever vaccination. The length of the CDR3 is 15 residues. V was pared by 8 bases and J by 2 bases, with 17 bases between. CDR1 is LNHNV and CDR2 is YYDKDF in the germline V gene (reference sequence).

The clonotype was recovered from a man aged 25 to 40 who received the YFV17D yellow fever vaccine. V and J are TRBV15 and TRBJ2-3; maybe TRBD1 (5 bases). The sample here was PBMCs, taken 15 days after the yellow fever booster vaccination. CDR3 region: CATGAPLRNTDTQYF. For the CDR3, the DNA is TGTGCCACCGGGGCCCCCCTGCGGAACACAGATACGCAGTATTTT.